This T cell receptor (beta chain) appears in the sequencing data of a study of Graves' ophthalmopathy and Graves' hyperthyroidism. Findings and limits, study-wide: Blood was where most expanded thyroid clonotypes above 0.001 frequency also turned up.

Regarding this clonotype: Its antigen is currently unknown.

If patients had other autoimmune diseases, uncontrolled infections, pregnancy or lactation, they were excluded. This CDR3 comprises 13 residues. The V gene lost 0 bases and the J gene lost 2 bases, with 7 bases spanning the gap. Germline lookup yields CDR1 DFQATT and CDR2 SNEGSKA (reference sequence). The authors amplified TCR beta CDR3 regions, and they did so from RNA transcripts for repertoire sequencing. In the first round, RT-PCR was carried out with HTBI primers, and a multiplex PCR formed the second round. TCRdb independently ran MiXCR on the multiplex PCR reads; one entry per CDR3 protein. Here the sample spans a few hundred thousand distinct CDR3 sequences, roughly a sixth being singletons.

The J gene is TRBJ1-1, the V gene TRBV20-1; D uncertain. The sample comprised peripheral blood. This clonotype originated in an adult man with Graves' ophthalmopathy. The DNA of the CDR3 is TGCAGTGCTAGAGACCCCCTCAACACTGAAGCTTTCTTT. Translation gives CSARDPLNTEAFF.